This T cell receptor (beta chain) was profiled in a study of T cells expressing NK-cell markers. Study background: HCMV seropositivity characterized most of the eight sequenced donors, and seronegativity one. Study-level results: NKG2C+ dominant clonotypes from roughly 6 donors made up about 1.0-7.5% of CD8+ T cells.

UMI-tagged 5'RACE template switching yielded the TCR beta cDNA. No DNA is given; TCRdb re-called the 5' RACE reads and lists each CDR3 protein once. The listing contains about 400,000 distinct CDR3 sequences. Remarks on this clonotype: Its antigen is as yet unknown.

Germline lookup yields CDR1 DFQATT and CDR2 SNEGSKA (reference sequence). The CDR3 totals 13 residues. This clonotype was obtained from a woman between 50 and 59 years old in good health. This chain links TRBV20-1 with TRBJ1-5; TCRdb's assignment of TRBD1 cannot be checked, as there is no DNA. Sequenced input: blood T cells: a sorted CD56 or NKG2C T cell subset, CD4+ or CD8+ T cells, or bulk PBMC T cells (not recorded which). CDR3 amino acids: CSVSRGSNQPQHF.